This TCR beta chain was sequenced during a study of T cell changes during pregnancy in multiple sclerosis. Measured with immunoSEQ multiplex PCR; TCRdb has only the in-frame clones, and not every one. The data contain 90,000 to 100,000 clones, around 93% of them singletons. The CDR3 loop spans 16 amino acids. Germline lookup yields CDR1 SGHAT and CDR2 FQDESV (reference sequence). The ends lost 4 bases at V and 3 bases at J; junction bases unmatched: 7. This receptor was identified in a female donor with multiple sclerosis, enrolled in a pregnancy study. The specimen was peripheral blood, collected in the third trimester of pregnancy. The rearrangement joins TRBV11-1 to TRBJ1-1; TRBD1 matches 11 bases. This CDR3 reads CASSSPGQGVDTEAFF. CDR3 in DNA: TGTGCCAGCAGCTCCCCGGGACAGGGGGTAGACACTGAAGCTTTCTTT.